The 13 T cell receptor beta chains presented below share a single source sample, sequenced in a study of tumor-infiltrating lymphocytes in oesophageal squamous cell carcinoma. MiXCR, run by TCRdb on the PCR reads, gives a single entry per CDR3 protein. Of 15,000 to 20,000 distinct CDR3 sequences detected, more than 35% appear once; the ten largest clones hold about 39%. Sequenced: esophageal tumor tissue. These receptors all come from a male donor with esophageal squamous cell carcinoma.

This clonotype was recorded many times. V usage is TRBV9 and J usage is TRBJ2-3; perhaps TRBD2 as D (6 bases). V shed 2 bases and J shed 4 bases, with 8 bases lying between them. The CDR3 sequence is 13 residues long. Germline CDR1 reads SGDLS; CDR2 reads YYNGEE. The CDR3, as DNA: TGTGCCAGCAGCGTTTCTAGCGCAGATACGCAGTATTTT. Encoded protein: CASSVSSADTQYF.

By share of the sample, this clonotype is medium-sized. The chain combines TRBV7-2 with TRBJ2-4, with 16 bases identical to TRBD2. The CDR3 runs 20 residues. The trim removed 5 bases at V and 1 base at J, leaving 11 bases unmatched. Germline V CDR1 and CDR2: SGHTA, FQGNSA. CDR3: CASSPLGLAGGPWAKNIQYF. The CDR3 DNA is TGTGCCAGCAGCCCTCTGGGACTAGCGGGGGGGCCATGGGCCAAAAACATTCAGTACTTC.

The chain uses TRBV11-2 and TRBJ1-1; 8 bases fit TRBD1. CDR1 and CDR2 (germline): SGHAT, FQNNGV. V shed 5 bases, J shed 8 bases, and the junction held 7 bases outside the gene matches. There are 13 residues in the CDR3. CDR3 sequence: CASSANRQGEAFF. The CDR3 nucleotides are TGTGCCAGCAGCGCCAACCGACAGGGGGAAGCTTTCTTT.

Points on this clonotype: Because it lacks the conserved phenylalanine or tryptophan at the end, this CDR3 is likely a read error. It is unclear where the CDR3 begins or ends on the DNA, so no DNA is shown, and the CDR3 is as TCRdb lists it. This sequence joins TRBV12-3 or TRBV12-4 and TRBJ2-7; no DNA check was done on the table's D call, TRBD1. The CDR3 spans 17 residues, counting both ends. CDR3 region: CASSPQGVEHYGYTFGS.

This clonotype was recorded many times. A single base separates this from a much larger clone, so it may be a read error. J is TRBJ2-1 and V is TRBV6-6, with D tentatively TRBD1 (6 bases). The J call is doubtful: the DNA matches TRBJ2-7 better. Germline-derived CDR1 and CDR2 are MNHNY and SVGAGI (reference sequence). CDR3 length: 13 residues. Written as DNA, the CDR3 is TGTGCCAGCAGTTACTCCAGGGGTAATGAGCAGTACTTC. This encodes CASSYSRGNEQYF.

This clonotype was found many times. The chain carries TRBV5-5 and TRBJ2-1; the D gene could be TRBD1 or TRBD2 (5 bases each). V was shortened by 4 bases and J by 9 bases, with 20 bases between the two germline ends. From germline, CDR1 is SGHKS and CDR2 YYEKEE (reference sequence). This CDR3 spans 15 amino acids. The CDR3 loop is CASSRGGLPTGEQFF. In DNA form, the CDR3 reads TGTGCCAGCAGCCGGGGTGGGCTCCCTACAGGTGAGCAGTTCTTC.

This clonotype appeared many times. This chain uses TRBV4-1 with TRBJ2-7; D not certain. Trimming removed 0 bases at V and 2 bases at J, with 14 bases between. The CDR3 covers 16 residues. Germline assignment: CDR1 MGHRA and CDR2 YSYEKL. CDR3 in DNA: TGCGCCAGCAGCCAAGAGGCTTCGGCGCTCCCCTACGAGCAGTACTTC. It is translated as CASSQEASALPYEQYF.

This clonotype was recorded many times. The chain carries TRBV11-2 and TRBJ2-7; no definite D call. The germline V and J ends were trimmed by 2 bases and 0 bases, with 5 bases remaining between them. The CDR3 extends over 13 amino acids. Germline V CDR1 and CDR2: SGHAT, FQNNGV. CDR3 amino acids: CASSLKASYEQYF. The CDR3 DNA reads TGTGCCAGCAGCTTAAAGGCCTCCTACGAGCAGTACTTC.

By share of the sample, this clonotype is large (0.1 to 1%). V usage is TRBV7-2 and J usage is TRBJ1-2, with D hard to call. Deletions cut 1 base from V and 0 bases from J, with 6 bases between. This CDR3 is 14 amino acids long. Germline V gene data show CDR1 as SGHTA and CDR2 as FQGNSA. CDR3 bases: TGTGCCAGCAGCTTAGTCCGCGCTAACTATGGCTACACCTTC. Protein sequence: CASSLVRANYGYTF.

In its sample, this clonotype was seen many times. The DNA of the CDR3 is TGTGCCAGCAGTTTCGGGGCAGGGGGTGGGGAGACCCAGTACTTC. It specifies CASSFGAGGGETQYF. The rearrangement links TRBV28 to TRBJ2-5; 7 bases agree with TRBD1. V lost 3 bases, J lost 5 bases, and 9 bases stayed unmatched. The V gene's germline CDR1 is MDHEN and CDR2 SYDVKM. The CDR3 runs to 15 residues.

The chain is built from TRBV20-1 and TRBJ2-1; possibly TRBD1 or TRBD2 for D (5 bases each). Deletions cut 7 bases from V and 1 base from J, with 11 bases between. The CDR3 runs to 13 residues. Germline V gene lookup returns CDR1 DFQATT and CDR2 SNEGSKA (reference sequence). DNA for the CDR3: TGCAGTGTCCCGGGACGGTCCTACAATGAGCAGTTCTTC. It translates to CSVPGRSYNEQFF.

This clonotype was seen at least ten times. CDR3 sequence (DNA): TGTGCCAGTAGTGACCACGGACAGGGGGCGACCGGGGAGCTGTTTTTT. Its translation: CASSDHGQGATGELFF. V is TRBV19 and J is TRBJ2-2, with 11 nucleotides matching TRBD1. The V gene's germline CDR1 is LNHDA and CDR2 SQIVND (reference sequence). V dropped 5 bases and J dropped 5; count of bases not matched to a gene: 7. The CDR3 spans 16 residues.

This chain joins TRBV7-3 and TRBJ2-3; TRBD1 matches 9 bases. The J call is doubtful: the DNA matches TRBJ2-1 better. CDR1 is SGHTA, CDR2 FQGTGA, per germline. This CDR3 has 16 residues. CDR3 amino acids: CASSLNLDRGSDEQFF. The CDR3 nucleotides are TGTGCCAGCAGCTTAAATCTGGACAGGGGCTCCGATGAGCAGTTCTTC.